This TCR beta chain emerged from a study of molecular identifiers for immune sequencing clone quantification. Findings and caveats of the study: Whereas naive cells kept under 1% of molecules in clones above 20 RNA copies, such clones held over 97% in effectors. Identical TCR molecules that share a barcode could lead to an underestimation of highly expanded clone sizes.

On this clonotype itself: Its target is unknown.

The V gene lost 0 bases and the J gene lost 2 bases, with 14 bases spanning the gap. This CDR3 is 16 amino acids long. Germline CDR1 LGHNA, CDR2 YSLEER. Via MiXCR, TCRdb re-called the PCR reads, giving one row per CDR3 protein. The data contain roughly 320,000 distinct CDR3 sequences, under 25% of them singletons. Sample: naive CD8+ T cells from blood, with Jurkat cell RNA spiked in. The subset here: FACS-sorted CD8+CD4-CCR7+CD45RA+ naive T cells. V and J are TRBV4-3 and TRBJ2-7; D is undetermined. The receptor was isolated from a human donor in good health. Some libraries in this study had Jurkat cell RNA spiked in. CDR3 coding DNA: TGCGCCAGCAGCCAAGACCCCCTTCCTGGTCCCTACGAGCAGTACTTC. It specifies CASSQDPLPGPYEQYF.